This is a list of T cell receptor beta chains from one sample in a study of blood T cell repertoires in COVID-19. Some clones are missing from TCRdb's copy, which holds only in-frame ones; the method was immunoSEQ multiplex PCR. Among around 72,000 clones, around 87% were seen once, and the ten largest hold 6.5% to 9.5%. Input material: peripheral blood. The source is a man aged 45-65 years with active COVID-19. CDR3s include the opening cysteine and the closing phenylalanine or tryptophan. Each record gives: J gene, clone size, D gene, V gene, CDR3 protein, CDR3 DNA. D genes are given only for firm matches. Clone size is shown for a subset of rows, as once, few, many or a class of expanded clone.

TRBJ1-4,-,TRBD1,TRBV7-2,CASTPGQGNEKLFF,TGTGCCAGCACCCCGGGACAGGGGAATGAAAAACTGTTTTTT
TRBJ1-2,-,-,TRBV19,CASSPFPATNYGYTF,TGTGCCAGTAGCCCCTTCCCCGCCACAAACTATGGCTACACCTTC
TRBJ1-2,-,TRBD1,TRBV6-5,CASSSLTGMGGYTF,TGTGCCAGCAGTTCCTTGACAGGGATGGGGGGCTACACCTTC
TRBJ2-3,-,-,TRBV24-1,CATSDLGGASTDTQYF,TGTGCCACCAGTGATTTAGGCGGGGCTAGCACAGATACGCAGTATTTT
TRBJ2-7,-,-,TRBV3-1/TRBV3-2,CASSLGHPYEQYF,TGTGCCAGCAGCCTGGGACATCCCTACGAGCAGTACTTC
TRBJ1-4,-,-,TRBV28,CASSLSIGATNEKLFF,TGTGCCAGCAGTTTGTCGATCGGGGCAACTAATGAAAAACTGTTTTTT
TRBJ1-5,-,-,TRBV19,CASSIARGENQPQHF,TGTGCCAGTAGTATTGCGAGAGGAGAGAATCAGCCCCAGCATTTT
TRBJ2-3,-,-,TRBV30,CAWTGLLADTQYF,TGTGCCTGGACGGGACTCCTCGCAGATACGCAGTATTTT
TRBJ1-3,-,-,TRBV7-9,CASSLVPAQTGNTIYF,TGTGCCAGCAGCTTAGTACCGGCACAGACTGGAAACACCATATATTTT
TRBJ1-2,once,-,TRBV10-3,CAISGRQYYGYTF,TGTGCCATCAGTGGCCGACAATACTATGGCTACACCTTC
TRBJ2-5,-,TRBD1,TRBV19,CASTPSRDRETQYF,TGTGCCAGTACCCCCTCACGGGACAGGGAGACCCAGTACTTC
TRBJ2-6,-,TRBD1,TRBV3-1/TRBV3-2,CASSQRGQGLGSGANVLTF,TGTGCCAGCAGCCAGCGGGGACAGGGTCTGGGATCTGGGGCCAACGTCCTGACTTTC
TRBJ2-3,-,TRBD2,TRBV18,CASSPLQTSGQLTDTQYF,TGTGCCAGCTCACCACTCCAGACTAGCGGACAACTCACAGATACGCAGTATTTT
TRBJ1-5,-,TRBD1,TRBV4-2,CASSLHPGGDQPQHF,TGTGCCAGCAGCCTCCACCCAGGGGGAGATCAGCCCCAGCATTTT
TRBJ1-1,-,-,TRBV7-8,CASSLVPGLNTEAFF,TGTGCCAGCAGCTTAGTTCCGGGGTTGAACACTGAAGCTTTCTTT
TRBJ1-2,once,-,TRBV7-2,CAIQEGGRSNGYTF,TGTGCCATCCAAGAGGGGGGGCGCAGTAATGGCTACACCTTC
TRBJ2-7,-,TRBD1,TRBV7-2,CASSRTRGTGGVEQYF,TGTGCCAGCAGCCGGACTCGGGGGACAGGGGGCGTCGAGCAGTACTTC
TRBJ2-3,-,TRBD1,TRBV5-4,CASASGTAQDTQYF,TGTGCCAGCGCTTCCGGGACAGCACAAGATACGCAGTATTTT
TRBJ2-1,once,TRBD1,TRBV11-2,CASSPGTGNGNEQFF,TGTGCCAGCAGCCCCGGGACAGGGAATGGGAATGAGCAGTTCTTC
TRBJ2-1,-,TRBD2,TRBV4-3,CASSQDLAGGGEQFF,TGCGCCAGCAGCCAAGATCTAGCGGGAGGGGGTGAGCAGTTCTTC
TRBJ2-2,-,TRBD2,TRBV6-4,CASSERGGTGELFF,TGTGCCAGCAGTGAGCGGGGGGGCACCGGGGAGCTGTTTTTT
TRBJ2-3,-,TRBD1,TRBV19,CASSMMGQGFPDTQYF,TGTGCCAGTAGTATGATGGGACAGGGCTTCCCAGATACGCAGTATTTT
TRBJ2-3,once,TRBD2,TRBV14,CASSPGTSYTDTQYF,TGTGCCAGCAGTCCCGGGACTAGCTATACAGATACGCAGTATTTT
TRBJ2-1,-,-,TRBV5-1,CASSAGSADNEQFF,TGCGCCAGCTCGGCGGGAAGTGCAGACAATGAGCAGTTCTTC
TRBJ1-1,few,-,TRBV30,CAWSVLVGGRRDRTEAFF,TGTGCCTGGAGTGTACTGGTCGGGGGTCGACGTGACCGTACTGAAGCTTTCTTT
TRBJ2-7,-,TRBD1,TRBV28,CASSLGQVGSYEQYF,TGTGCCAGCAGTTTAGGACAGGTAGGCTCCTACGAGCAGTACTTC
TRBJ2-1,-,TRBD2,TRBV5-4,CASSWTSGSPYNEQFF,TGTGCCAGCAGCTGGACTAGCGGGTCCCCTTACAATGAGCAGTTCTTC
TRBJ2-7,-,-,TRBV7-2,CASSSGFTYEQYF,TGTGCCAGCAGCTCAGGGTTCACCTACGAGCAGTACTTC
TRBJ2-7,-,TRBD2,TRBV4-1,CASSQVGGLEQYF,TGCGCCAGCAGCCAAGTGGGAGGGCTCGAGCAGTACTTC
TRBJ1-6,once,TRBD1,TRBV9,CASSVTGVDSPLHF,TGTGCCAGCAGCGTCACAGGGGTAGATTCACCCCTCCACTTT
TRBJ1-4,-,-,TRBV19,CASSPWGVKNEKLFF,TGTGCCAGTAGTCCCTGGGGGGTGAAGAATGAAAAACTGTTTTTT
TRBJ1-6,few,-,TRBV3-1/TRBV3-2,CASSQVRESPLHF,TGTGCCAGCAGCCAAGTACGGGAGTCACCCCTCCACTTT
TRBJ2-3,-,TRBD2,TRBV7-8,CASSPRTSGSYKDTQYF,TGTGCCAGCAGCCCCCGGACTAGCGGGAGTTATAAAGATACGCAGTATTTT
TRBJ1-2,-,-,TRBV9,CASSSRGGALGGYTF,TGTGCCAGCAGCTCTCGAGGGGGGGCGTTAGGCGGCTACACCTTC
TRBJ2-2,-,TRBD2,TRBV4-2,CASSQDGSWAGGRTGELFF,TGTGCCAGCAGCCAAGATGGCTCATGGGCGGGGGGAAGAACCGGGGAGCTGTTTTTT
TRBJ2-3,-,TRBD2,TRBV9,CASSVLAGDTDTQYF,TGTGCCAGCAGCGTACTAGCGGGGGACACAGATACGCAGTATTTT
TRBJ1-6,-,TRBD1,TRBV6-6,CAIGTASVGGSPLHF,TGTGCCATCGGGACAGCCTCCGTCGGTGGTTCACCCCTCCACTTT
TRBJ2-4,once,-,TRBV6-2/TRBV6-3,CASSPSFRVQNIQYF,TGTGCCAGCAGCCCGTCTTTTAGAGTGCAAAACATTCAGTACTTC
TRBJ1-4,-,-,TRBV28,CASSFVGATNEKLFF,TGTGCCAGCAGTTTTGTCGGAGCAACTAATGAAAAACTGTTTTTT
TRBJ2-7,-,TRBD1,TRBV29-1,CSVARPTGTYEQYF,TGCAGCGTTGCGAGACCGACAGGGACCTACGAGCAGTACTTC
TRBJ2-7,-,TRBD2,TRBV4-3,CASSQEFLSPSGSTYEQYF,TGCGCCAGCAGCCAAGAGTTTCTTTCCCCTAGCGGTAGTACCTACGAGCAGTACTTC
TRBJ2-5,-,-,TRBV12-3/TRBV12-4,CATGGQETQYF,TGTGCCACCGGGGGCCAAGAGACCCAGTACTTC
TRBJ1-2,-,-,TRBV18,CASSPPSAAGNGYTF,TGTGCCAGCTCACCACCTTCTGCGGCGGGGAATGGCTACACCTTC
TRBJ2-7,-,-,TRBV28,CASSREVGAYEQYF,TGTGCCAGCAGCCGTGAGGTGGGTGCCTACGAGCAGTACTTC
TRBJ2-3,-,TRBD2,TRBV6-5,CASRDLLAFDTQYF,TGTGCCAGCAGGGACCTACTAGCGTTCGATACGCAGTATTTT
TRBJ1-6,-,-,TRBV27,CASSSQPGHNSPLHF,TGTGCCAGCAGTTCCCAACCGGGACACAATTCACCCCTCCACTTT
TRBJ1-2,-,-,TRBV24-1,CATSDGYYGYTF,TGTGCCACCAGTGACGGATACTATGGTTACACCTTC
TRBJ2-7,-,TRBD1,TRBV27,CASSEGDSPYEQYF,TGTGCCAGCAGCGAGGGGGACAGCCCCTACGAGCAGTACTTC
TRBJ2-2,-,TRBD1,TRBV9,CASSGQGIGTGELFF,TGTGCCAGCAGCGGACAGGGTATCGGGACCGGGGAGCTGTTTTTT
TRBJ1-1,few,-,TRBV19,CASSFPFGGGGRTEAFF,TGTGCCAGTAGTTTCCCCTTTGGGGGGGGAGGACGCACTGAAGCTTTCTTT